This TCR beta chain came from a study of blood T cell repertoires in COVID-19. At the level of the study: The study drew acute and convalescent COVID-19 samples from the United States, Italy and Spain. In each case, the material was cDNA or gDNA derived from T cells, B-cell-depleted T cells, or PBMCs.

Germline V gives CDR1 LNHNV, CDR2 YYDKDF (reference sequence). The CDR3 covers 15 residues. V lost 0 bases and J 10 bases, leaving 13 bases between the germline ends. Source study methods: Amplification from reference gene primers served as the basis for estimated nucleated cell counts. Assay: immunoSEQ multiplex PCR; the TCRdb copy retains only in-frame clones and omits some. The V and J calls and clone size were taken over from that table, and D and trimming were inferred from the DNA. The data hold 90,000 to 130,000 clones, with 88% observed a single time. V is TRBV15 and J is TRBJ1-6, with TRBD1 as a possible D gene (5 bases). The sequence was collected from a woman aged 50 to 65 with acute or convalescent COVID-19. The sample was peripheral blood. The CDR3 nucleotides are TGTGCCACCAGCAGAGACCGGGACTCTGCCTCACCCCTCCACTTT. Its protein is CATSRDRDSASPLHF.